These T cell receptor beta chains were read from a single sample in a study of cytotoxic CD8 clonotypes in ibrutinib-treated CLL. The repertoire was sequenced with immunoSEQ multiplex PCR; TCRdb's copy has only in-frame clones and lacks some. The sample consists of approximately 210,000 clones, over 55% of them appearing once. The material sequenced was PBMCs, taken after 24 months of ibrutinib treatment. The receptors derive from a human donor with chronic lymphocytic leukemia. Each CDR3 is given with its conserved first and last residue. Fields, in order: V gene, CDR3 protein.

>TRBV2
CASSEAIGQGPYGYTF
>TRBV7-2
CASSSPLRRGSNEQYF
>TRBV30
CAWRDSGHHGYTF
>TRBV6-5
CASSRLAGVDEQYF
>TRBV19
CASSLGAGNTIYF
>TRBV28
CASKLAGGSYEQYF
>TRBV6-1
CASSAGVSSYNEQFF
>TRBV5-8
CASSLTGLHTEAFF
>TRBV11-3
CASSPGLGSEQYF
>TRBV19
CASSFSRDSSTDTQYF
>TRBV7-2
CASSPGSVRGVTEAFF
>TRBV19
CASSQTSGRGEQYF
>TRBV7-8
CASSLVVGQGIFGYEQYF
>TRBV9
CASSGGLAGSLYEQYF
>TRBV4-1
CASSQGQWFQLNTEAFF
>TRBV7-6
CASSSKWGREGKDTEAFF
>TRBV9
CASSAILSTDTQYF
>TRBV5-1
CASSLFLAGVDTQYF
>TRBV5-1
CASDMTGPQETQYF
>TRBV2
CASSETALAGLTDTQYF
>TRBV19
CASSLPGQGVGEQYF
>TRBV9
CASSELYRADLHNEQFF
>TRBV7-2
CASSLAGTGIQPQHF
>TRBV5-4
CASSLPQLYGYTF
>TRBV7-2
CASSLETGGETYEQYF
>TRBV19
CASSPRGATNEKLFF
>TRBV2
CASTVTNYGYTF
>TRBV15
CATSSGQGRGEQYF
>TRBV4-3
CASSRDTNQPQHF
>TRBV5-1
CASSLALELHNEQFF
>TRBV9
CASSVGLRTYEQYF
>TRBV11-2
CASSLASGIYEQYF
>TRBV30
CAWSVTRLAGKDTQYF
>TRBV30
CAWRFPSGNTIYF
>TRBV7-2
CASSSGQVQETQYF
>TRBV9
CASSDRGQFEAFF
>TRBV19
CASSRRGTGGHQPQHF
>TRBV7-2
CASSLAPRRGGNQPQHF
>TRBV4-2
CASSLRTGVNQPQHF
>TRBV12-5
CDTLTEEQYF
>TRBV15
CATSRQGTGEQYF
>TRBV9
CASSAPSGRATNEQFF
>TRBV28
CASSFPAATISGNTIYF
>TRBV11-2
CASSVGTGDVTQYF
>TRBV11-1
CASSLAPTGSADEQYF
>TRBV7-9
CASSLAGGITDTQYF
>TRBV5-1
CASSLGKAESTDTQYF
>TRBV6-6
CASSGLAWTDTQYF
>TRBV5-6
CASSPSTSGSWDTQYF
>TRBV7-7
CASSNGGSHEQYF
>TRBV5-6
CASSFGLVENTIYF
>TRBV7-2
CASSYYSGGTREQYF
>TRBV27
CASSFQQGTSGSTDTQYF
>TRBV7-9
CASSFKSGVGETQYF
>TRBV4-1
CASSQEASEADTQYF
>TRBV30
CAWSVSMDTEAFF
>TRBV12-5
CASGLVRPDRGPLYEQYF
>TRBV14
CASSQVSGANVLTF
>TRBV6-5
CASSYGGQITEAFF
>TRBV25-1
CASCGSGGPAEQFF